The sequence of this T cell receptor beta chain was determined in a study of T-cell reconstitution after alpha-beta-depleted transplantation in children (dated by TCRdb to the mid-2010s). At the level of the whole study: The study quantitatively tracked T-cell immune reconstitution after TCRalphabeta/CD19-depleted allogeneic hematopoietic cell transplantation in children using TCR repertoire profiling.

Study-wide findings and limitations: The high TCRbeta diversity at day 60 in some patients was ascribed to recipient T cells and intrathymic progenitors that had survived conditioning. Hyperexpanded clone frequencies declined over subsequent months; after one year, T-cell counts and TCRbeta diversity were mostly attributed to newly produced T cells. Apparently early alphabetaT-cell count recovery about two months after transplant reportedly relied on only several hundred rapidly expanded clones derived from non-depleted graft cells.

The CDR3 numbers 13 residues from cysteine through phenylalanine. The only DNA kept is the CDR3, 39 bases in frame from the first base. At the junction V is shortened by 2 bases and J by 5 bases, with 10 bases in between. CDR1 and CDR2 were assigned from the germline V gene (reference sequence) as GTSNPN and SVGIG. The treatment or condition tag for this specimen amounts to: allogeneic hematopoietic cell transplantation with graft depleted of TCRalphabeta T cells and CD19 B cells. Transplant recipients were children who received TCRalphabeta/CD19-depleted allogeneic hematopoietic cell grafts. Library construction relied on PCR. The run used an Illumina HiSeq 2500. TCR library preparation used molecular barcoding, with unique molecular identifiers applied to normalize quantification of the TCRbeta repertoire. TCRdb passed the public sequencing reads through fastp at Q25 and MiXCR, retaining productive beta sequences. Each entry is one CDR3 protein sequence, shown with its most common DNA and genes. This sample lists hundreds of thousands of distinct CDR3 sequences; 23% were detected once. In total, the top ten clones hold 14% of the sample.

As regards this clonotype: Its antigen specificity is not known. No quality values exist for individual bases; no much larger clone is one base distant.

Sequenced here: PBMCs, mostly from graft donor cells, sampled 360 days after TCRalphabeta/CD19-depleted stem cell transplant. This TCR was sampled from a boy in the first two years of life who had a stem cell transplant for acute myeloid leukemia, so the T cells may come from the graft donor. In this chain, TRBV30 is recombined with TRBJ1-5; the D gene lacks a confident call. The bases are TGTGCCTGGAGTCCCCAGGTGGATCAGCCCCAGCATTTT. This codes for CAWSPQVDQPQHF.